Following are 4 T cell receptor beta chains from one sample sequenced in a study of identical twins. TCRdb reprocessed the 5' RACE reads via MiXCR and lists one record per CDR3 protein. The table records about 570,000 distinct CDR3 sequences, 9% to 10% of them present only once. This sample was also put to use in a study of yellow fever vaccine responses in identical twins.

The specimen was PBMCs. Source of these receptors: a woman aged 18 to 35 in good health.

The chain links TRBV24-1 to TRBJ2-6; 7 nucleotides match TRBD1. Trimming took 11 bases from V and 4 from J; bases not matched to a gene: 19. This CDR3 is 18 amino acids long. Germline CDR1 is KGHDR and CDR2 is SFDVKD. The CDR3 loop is CASHRGPVRTYGANVLTF. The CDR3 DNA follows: TGTGCCAGCCACAGGGGCCCGGTGCGGACCTACGGGGCCAACGTCCTGACTTTC.

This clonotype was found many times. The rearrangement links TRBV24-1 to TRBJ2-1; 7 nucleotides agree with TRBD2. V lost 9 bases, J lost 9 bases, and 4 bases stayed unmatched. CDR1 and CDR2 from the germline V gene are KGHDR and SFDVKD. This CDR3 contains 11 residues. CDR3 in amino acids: CATWGGTEQFF. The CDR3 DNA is TGTGCCACCTGGGGGGGGACTGAGCAGTTCTTC.

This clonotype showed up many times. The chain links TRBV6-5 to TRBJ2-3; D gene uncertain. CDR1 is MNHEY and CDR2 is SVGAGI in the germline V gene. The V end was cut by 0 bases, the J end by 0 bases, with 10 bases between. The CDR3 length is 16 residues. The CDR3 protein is CASSYSAARSTDTQYF. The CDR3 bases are TGTGCCAGCAGTTACTCGGCGGCGCGGAGCACAGATACGCAGTATTTT.

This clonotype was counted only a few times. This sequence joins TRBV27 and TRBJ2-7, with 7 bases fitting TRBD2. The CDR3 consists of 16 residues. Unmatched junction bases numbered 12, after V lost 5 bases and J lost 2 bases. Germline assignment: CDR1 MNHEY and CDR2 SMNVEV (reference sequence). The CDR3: CASSVSSGFITYEQYF. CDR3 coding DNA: TGTGCCAGCAGTGTTTCTAGCGGTTTCATCACCTACGAGCAGTACTTC.